The clone carrying this T cell receptor (beta chain) was recorded only once. The method was immunoSEQ multiplex PCR; TCRdb's version includes in-frame clones alone and lacks a portion of them. Among nearly 55,000 clones listed, 89% were seen once. These data are taken from a study of T cell responses to AZD1222 COVID-19 vaccine. This sequence originates from an adult who received the AZD1222 COVID-19 vaccine. The sample consisted of peripheral blood, taken 28 days after the second AZD1222 dose.

CDR3 protein: CASSLFGTSSYEQYF. CDR3 DNA sequence: TGTGCCAGCAGCTTGTTCGGGACTAGCAGCTACGAGCAGTACTTC. The rearrangement uses TRBV7-2 and TRBJ2-7, with 9 nucleotides matching TRBD2. The CDR3 has 15 amino acids. Trimming cost V 3 bases and J 3 bases; bases outside gene matches: 6. CDR1 is SGHTA and CDR2 is FQGNSA in the germline V gene.